One and the same sample provided the 13 T cell receptor beta chains below, sequenced in a study of blood T cell repertoires in COVID-19. Assay used: immunoSEQ multiplex PCR; TCRdb lists only in-frame clones, some missing. This table holds around 160,000 clones, more than 75% found once. Sequencing used peripheral blood. Receptors were obtained from an elderly man with acute or convalescent COVID-19.

The chain couples TRBV3-1 (or the pseudogene TRBV3-2) to TRBJ1-3; D possibly corresponds to TRBD1 (6 bases). CDR3 size: 15 residues. Germline-derived CDR1 and CDR2 are LGHDT and YNNKEL (reference sequence). V was trimmed by 4 bases and J by 7 bases, leaving 17 bases between them. The CDR3 is CASSPGGGRTNTIYF. In nucleotides, the CDR3 is TGTGCCAGCAGCCCCGGGGGGGGGCGAACGAACACCATATATTTT.

The chain couples TRBV10-3 to TRBJ2-7, with 10 nucleotides matching TRBD1. Germline V gives CDR1 ENHRY, CDR2 SYGVKD. V trimming: 3 bases; J trimming: 4 bases; junction bases outside the gene matches: 6. The CDR3 runs to 15 residues. This chain's CDR3 is CAISDLGQGGYEQYF. CDR3 coding DNA: TGTGCCATCAGTGACCTCGGACAGGGGGGGTACGAGCAGTACTTC.

The rearrangement links TRBV13 to TRBJ2-7, with a tentative D call TRBD1 (5 bases). V was trimmed by 1 base and J by 12 bases, leaving 19 bases between them. This CDR3 is 14 amino acids long. CDR1 PRHDT and CDR2 FYEKMQ come from the germline V gene (reference sequence). The CDR3: CASSLAGPRARMYF. The DNA of the CDR3 is TGTGCCAGCAGCTTAGCAGGGCCAAGGGCCCGGATGTACTTC.

This rearrangement joins TRBV7-2 to TRBJ2-7, with TRBD1 as a possible D gene (5 bases). The CDR3 consists of 15 residues. With 0 bases removed from V and 5 bases from J, the gap between germline ends came to 14 bases. Germline lookup yields CDR1 SGHTA and CDR2 FQGNSA. The CDR3 DNA reads as TGTGCCAGCAGCTTAGCGGTGACAGCTCGGAACGAGCAGTACTTC. It translates to CASSLAVTARNEQYF.

The chain recombines TRBV6-6 with TRBJ1-2; 7 nucleotides match TRBD1. V shed 5 bases and J 6 bases; nucleotides not matched to a gene: 3. The CDR3 is 12 residues long. CDR1 is MNHNY, CDR2 SVGAGI, per germline (reference sequence). CDR3 bases: TGTGCCAGCAGTACCGACAGGGATGGCTACACCTTC. This gives the protein CASSTDRDGYTF.

This clone was recorded only once. The genes are TRBV5-1 and TRBJ2-2; 8 bases fit TRBD2. The junction had 1 base not matched to a gene; V was cut back by 0 bases and J by 6 bases. Germline values: CDR1 SGHRS, CDR2 YFSETQ. CDR3 size: 14 residues. CDR3 in amino acids: CASSLETSAGELFF. The CDR3 DNA follows: TGCGCCAGCAGCTTGGAGACTAGCGCCGGGGAGCTGTTTTTT.

V and J are TRBV19 and TRBJ2-5; no clear D. Germline-derived CDR1 and CDR2 are LNHDA and SQIVND (reference sequence). The CDR3 loop spans 15 amino acids. The germline V and J ends were trimmed by 3 bases and 4 bases, with 15 bases remaining between them. CDR3 nucleotides: TGTGCCAGTAGTATGAGCCAGCCCTGGGCAGAGACCCAGTACTTC. It encodes CASSMSQPWAETQYF.

The sample holds one count of this clone. This chain joins TRBV25-1 and TRBJ1-1; 8 bases fit TRBD1. The CDR3 contains 12 residues. Germline assignment: CDR1 MGHDK and CDR2 SYGVNS. Trimming cost V 3 bases and J 9 bases; bases outside gene matches: 3. CDR3 nucleotides: TGTGCCAGCAGTGATCGGACAGGGAAAGCTTTCTTT. This gives the protein CASSDRTGKAFF.

The chain is built from TRBV5-1 and TRBJ2-7; 9 bases align to TRBD1. This CDR3 region has 14 residues. Germline values: CDR1 SGHRS, CDR2 YFSETQ. With 4 bases clipped from V and 2 bases from J, the junction kept 4 bases outside the gene matches. CDR3 sequence: CASSTGQGTYEQYF. The CDR3 coding sequence is TGCGCCAGCAGCACCGGACAGGGGACCTACGAGCAGTACTTC.

In DNA form, the CDR3 reads TGTGCCAGCAGCGCGGGACTAGCGGACTCCTACGAGCAGTACTTC. Protein product: CASSAGLADSYEQYF. The chain links TRBV9 to TRBJ2-7, with 11 positions matching TRBD2. The CDR3 extends over 15 amino acids. CDR1 is SGDLS, CDR2 YYNGEE, per germline. V dropped 3 bases and J dropped 0; count of bases not matched to a gene: 2.

The chain uses TRBV5-4 and TRBJ2-2; 7 nucleotides line up with TRBD2. The length of the CDR3 is 16 residues. CDR1 is SGHNT, CDR2 YYREEE, per germline (reference sequence). J lost 6 bases, V lost 1 base, and 9 bases had no gene match. DNA for the CDR3: TGTGCCAGCAGCTTGTCTGGCGGGGGTCGGTCCGGGGAGCTGTTTTTT. Translating it yields CASSLSGGGRSGELFF. Full variable domain (outside the CDR3, taken from reference TRBV5-4 and TRBJ2-2): ETGVTQSPTHLIKTRGQQVTLRCSSQSGHNTVSWYQQALGQGPQFIFQYYREEENGRGNFPPRFSGLQFPNYSSELNVNALELDDSALYLCASSLSGGGRSGELFFGEGSRLTVL.

The chain couples TRBV3-1 (or the pseudogene TRBV3-2) to TRBJ1-3; no definite D call. Germline V gives CDR1 LGHDT, CDR2 YNNKEL (reference sequence). The V gene lost 4 bases and the J gene lost 1 base, with 11 bases spanning the gap. The CDR3 totals 15 residues. CDR3 sequence reads: CASSRAEASGNTIYF. In nucleotides, the CDR3 is TGTGCCAGCAGCCGGGCGGAGGCTTCTGGAAACACCATATATTTT.

The chain links TRBV2 to TRBJ2-2; a possible D gene is TRBD1 (5 bases). The CDR3 covers 17 residues. Trimming took 0 bases from V and 7 from J, leaving 18 bases between them. Per germline, CDR1 SNHLY and CDR2 FYNNEI. The chain's CDR3 is CASSEAQGRPVVGELFF. The CDR3 coding sequence is TGTGCCAGCAGTGAAGCGCAGGGCCGCCCCGTGGTCGGGGAGCTGTTTTTT.